The 23 T cell receptor beta chains in this list originate from one sample, sequenced in a study of a mutant IDH1 vaccine in newly diagnosed glioma. The assay was immunoSEQ multiplex PCR, and TCRdb's table has in-frame clones only and misses some. The sample has tens of thousands of clones, around 82% seen once. The time point is: week 47, end of study. Topical imiquimod accompanied each vaccine dose, which consisted of 300 ug of mutant IDH1 20-mer peptide. No antigen has been assigned to these receptors. Source: PBMCs, taken from a glioma patient whose treatment included an IDH1 peptide vaccine. All receptors derive from a man younger than 35 with glioma. Some clones in this sample may be carry-over from other donors' samples.

The gene calls are TRBV30 and TRBJ1-2; 10 positions agree with TRBD1. Germline assignment: CDR1 GTSNPN and CDR2 SVGIG (reference sequence). The CDR3 extends over 17 amino acids. J gave up 4 bases and V 0 bases, and 11 bases lay outside the gene matches. CDR3 region: CAWSVEPGTGDLYGYTF. The DNA for the CDR3 is TGTGCCTGGAGTGTAGAACCAGGGACAGGGGACCTCTATGGCTACACCTTC.

This sequence joins TRBV19 and TRBJ1-4, with 7 bases that match TRBD1. The CDR3 extends over 15 amino acids. The germline V gene has CDR1 LNHDA and CDR2 SQIVND (reference sequence). J was trimmed by 7 bases and V by 3 bases; bases with no gene match: 8. CDR3 sequence: CASSMPQRQGEKLFF. In DNA form, the CDR3 reads TGTGCCAGTAGTATGCCTCAAAGACAGGGTGAAAAACTGTTTTTT. The whole variable domain, filled in from reference TRBV19 and TRBJ1-4, reads DGGITQSPKYLFRKEGQNVTLSCEQNLNHDAMYWYRQDPGQGLRLIYYSQIVNDFQKGDIAEGYSVSREKKESFPLTVTSAQKNPTAFYLCASSMPQRQGEKLFFGSGTQLSVL.

The V call is TRBV2, the J call TRBJ1-1; 8 bases are shared with TRBD1. This CDR3 has 14 amino acids. V dropped 4 bases and J dropped 1; count of bases not matched to a gene: 2. Germline V CDR1 and CDR2: SNHLY, FYNNEI. The CDR3 nucleotides are TGTGCCAGCAGTGGGCAGGGGGCGAACACTGAAGCTTTCTTT. Translated: CASSGQGANTEAFF. Filled out from reference TRBV2 and TRBJ1-1, the complete variable domain reads EPEVTQTPSHQVTQMGQEVILRCVPISNHLYFYWYRQILGQKVEFLVSFYNNEISEKSEIFDDQFSVERPDGSNFTLKIRSTKLEDSAMYFCASSGQGANTEAFFGQGTRLTVV.

This chain uses TRBV29-1 with TRBJ1-1, with D possibly being TRBD1 (6 bases). The V gene lost 5 bases and the J gene lost 1 base, with 14 bases spanning the gap. The CDR3 contains 14 residues. Per germline, CDR1 SQVTM and CDR2 ANQGSEA. DNA of the CDR3: TGCAGCGTTCAAATTACAGGGAAGAACACTGAAGCTTTCTTT. Protein: CSVQITGKNTEAFF.

The rearrangement uses TRBV2 and TRBJ1-1; D remains ambiguous. V was pared by 6 bases and J by 7 bases, with 9 bases between. The CDR3 has 11 amino acids. Germline V gene data show CDR1 as SNHLY and CDR2 as FYNNEI. The CDR3 region has the DNA TGTGCCAGCAGCGCGCATTATGAAGCTTTCTTT. Amino acid sequence: CASSAHYEAFF. Complete variable domain (other parts from reference TRBV2 and TRBJ1-1): EPEVTQTPSHQVTQMGQEVILRCVPISNHLYFYWYRQILGQKVEFLVSFYNNEISEKSEIFDDQFSVERPDGSNFTLKIRSTKLEDSAMYFCASSAHYEAFFGQGTRLTVV.

This clone has only a few counts. The CDR3 bases are TGTGCCAGCAGTTACGGGGCAGGGGCGAATTCACCCCTCCACTTT. Residues: CASSYGAGANSPLHF. The chain carries TRBV6-5 and TRBJ1-6; tentative D call: TRBD1 (6 bases). Germline assignment: CDR1 MNHEY and CDR2 SVGAGI. Trimming left V 2 bases short and J 7 bases short, with 12 bases between. The CDR3 covers 15 residues.

The CDR3 region is CASSPGTSGRQFF. The CDR3 bases are TGTGCCAGCAGCCCGGGGACTAGCGGGAGGCAGTTCTTC. The gene calls are TRBV9 and TRBJ2-1; TRBD2 agrees at 14 bases. Trimming at V came to 4 bases and at J to 12 bases, leaving 3 bases not matched to a gene. Germline assignment: CDR1 SGDLS and CDR2 YYNGEE. This CDR3 is 13 amino acids long.

V gene TRBV7-2 combines with J gene TRBJ2-5; a weak D match, TRBD2 (7 bases). This CDR3 comprises 16 residues. V was pared by 1 base and J by 3 bases, with 15 bases between. Germline assignment: CDR1 SGHTA and CDR2 FQGNSA. In DNA, the CDR3 is TGTGCCAGCAGCTTAGGGGGGGGAGGACAGAAAGAGACCCAGTACTTC. Amino acids: CASSLGGGGQKETQYF.

The V call is TRBV15, the J call TRBJ2-7; D assignment may be TRBD1 or TRBD2 (5 bases each). The length of the CDR3 is 16 residues. Trimming left V 0 bases short and J 6 bases short, with 18 bases between. Germline loops: CDR1 LNHNV, CDR2 YYDKDF (reference sequence). The CDR3 sequence: CATSRDRGAKEFEQYF. DNA of the CDR3: TGTGCCACCAGCAGAGACAGAGGGGCTAAAGAGTTCGAGCAGTACTTC.

The V call is TRBV5-6, the J call TRBJ2-3, with D possibly TRBD2 on 6 matching bases. The CDR3 sequence is 13 residues long. CDR1 SGHDT and CDR2 YYEEEE come from the germline V gene. V lost 0 bases and J 6 bases, leaving 8 bases between the germline ends. CDR3 loop: CASSLDRGDTQYF. In nucleotides, the CDR3 is TGTGCCAGCAGCTTGGACCGGGGGGATACGCAGTATTTT.

J is TRBJ2-5 and V is TRBV29-1; 10 bases match TRBD1. CDR3 length equals 17 residues. V was pared by 0 bases and J by 0 bases, with 7 bases of the junction left unmatched. Germline V gives CDR1 SQVTM, CDR2 ANQGSEA. The CDR3 DNA sequence: TGCAGCGTTGAAGATCGTACGGACAGGGGGTACCAAGAGACCCAGTACTTC. This sequence encodes CSVEDRTDRGYQETQYF.

This clone was picked up a small number of times. This chain uses TRBV30 with TRBJ1-5; TRBD1 is a possible D gene (5 bases). CDR1 and CDR2 (germline): GTSNPN, SVGIG (reference sequence). Trimming removed 5 bases at V and 6 bases at J, with 20 bases between. This CDR3 spans 15 amino acids. The CDR3 coding sequence is TGTGCCTGGGACAGAGGAGGAGAGGGTGGTCAGCCCCAGCATTTT. Amino acid sequence: CAWDRGGEGGQPQHF.

This chain connects TRBV7-9 to TRBJ1-2; perhaps TRBD1 as D (6 bases). Germline V gives CDR1 SEHNR, CDR2 FQNEAQ (reference sequence). V lost 4 bases and J lost 3, with 6 bases in between. The CDR3 contains 12 residues. The CDR3 DNA follows: TGTGCCAGCAGCTACAGGGACTATGGCTACACCTTC. Amino acids: CASSYRDYGYTF.

The rearrangement joins TRBV6-4 to TRBJ2-7, with D tentatively TRBD1 (6 bases). Trimming took off 8 bases at V and 0 bases at J, with 17 bases between the two ends. The CDR3 runs to 15 residues. Germline V lookup: CDR1 MRHNA, CDR2 SNTAGT. DNA of the CDR3: TGTGCCAGCGGGCCGGACAGCCTGTTCTCCTACGAGCAGTACTTC. This translates into CASGPDSLFSYEQYF.

The V and J genes are TRBV6-5 and TRBJ1-3; D not certain. CDR3 length: 15 amino acids. The V end was cut by 2 bases, the J end by 4 bases, with 12 bases between. Germline V gene sequence: CDR1 MNHEY, CDR2 SVGAGI. CDR3 sequence reads: CASSYGRERGNTIYF. CDR3 DNA: TGTGCCAGCAGTTACGGAAGGGAACGAGGAAACACCATATATTTT.

The rearrangement uses TRBV7-9 and TRBJ2-2; tentatively, D is TRBD1 or TRBD2 (6 bases each). The V gene's germline CDR1 is SEHNR and CDR2 FQNEAQ (reference sequence). V gave up 5 bases and J gave up 3 bases, with 19 bases separating them. There are 17 residues in the CDR3. CDR3 sequence (DNA): TGTGCCAGCAGCATACCCGATGGGGGGCTCGACACCGGGGAGCTGTTTTTT. It codes for CASSIPDGGLDTGELFF.

The chain links TRBV6-5 to TRBJ2-7; D tentatively fits TRBD1 or TRBD2 (6 bases each). This CDR3 is built from 14 residues. The germline V gene has CDR1 MNHEY and CDR2 SVGAGI. Trimming removed 4 bases from V and 1 base from J, with 11 bases in between. CDR3 region: CASSWGARSYEQYF. The CDR3 coding sequence is TGTGCCAGCAGTTGGGGGGCCCGGTCCTACGAGCAGTACTTC.

V usage is TRBV5-6 and J usage is TRBJ1-2; D ambiguous. The length of the CDR3 is 12 residues. Trimming took 4 bases from V and 2 from J, leaving 6 bases between them. CDR1 and CDR2 (germline): SGHDT, YYEEEE. The CDR3 coding sequence is TGTGCCAGCAGCGTAGGGAACTATGGCTACACCTTC. Translation gives CASSVGNYGYTF.

This chain joins TRBV18 and TRBJ2-7, with no clear D. The CDR3 extends over 15 amino acids. In germline, CDR1 is KGHSH, CDR2 LQKENI. Trimming left V 3 bases short and J 0 bases short, with 12 bases between. The CDR3 region has the DNA TGTGCCAGCTCACCCGATAGTCTGAGCTCCTACGAGCAGTACTTC. This sequence encodes CASSPDSLSSYEQYF.

The J gene is TRBJ1-1, the V gene TRBV5-6; D is possibly TRBD1 (5 bases). CDR3 length equals 13 residues. Germline V gene data show CDR1 as SGHDT and CDR2 as YYEEEE. Trimming took off 3 bases at V and 5 bases at J, with 11 bases between the two ends. The CDR3 sequence: CASSSQGYTEAFF. The CDR3 coding sequence is TGTGCCAGCAGCTCTCAGGGATATACTGAAGCTTTCTTT. The full variable domain, in which reference TRBV5-6 and TRBJ1-1 provide the parts outside the CDR3, is DAGVTQSPTHLIKTRGQQVTLRCSPKSGHDTVSWYQQALGQGPQFIFQYYEEEERQRGNFPDRFSGHQFPNYSSELNVNALLLGDSALYLCASSSQGYTEAFFGQGTRLTVV.

Details on this clone: The junction and the germline gene differ at one end; a read error may be behind it. The V gene is TRBV9, the J gene TRBJ1-2; D unresolved. This CDR3 is built from 14 residues. Germline-derived CDR1 and CDR2 are SGDLS and YYNGEE. CDR3 coding DNA: TGTGCCAGCAACGTAGTACCCGGGCGTGATGGCTACACCTTC. Its translation: CASNVVPGRDGYTF.

CDR3 residues: CASSLGGGPTKNIQYF. The CDR3 bases are TGTGCCAGCAGCTTGGGTGGGGGGCCGACCAAAAACATTCAGTACTTC. This chain uses TRBV5-4 with TRBJ2-4; TRBD1 or TRBD2 may be the D gene (6 bases each). The CDR3 is made up of 16 amino acids. V shed 0 bases and J shed 2 bases, with 12 bases lying between them. Germline assignment: CDR1 SGHNT and CDR2 YYREEE (reference sequence).

The chain has TRBV18 and TRBJ1-5; D call uncertain. The CDR3 is 13 residues long. Trimming removed 4 bases from V and 6 bases from J, with 10 bases in between. Germline lookup yields CDR1 KGHSH and CDR2 LQKENI. The CDR3 reads CASSRQSGQPQHF. DNA of the CDR3: TGTGCCAGCTCACGACAATCGGGTCAGCCCCAGCATTTT.